Shown below are 21 T cell receptor beta chains from a single sample sequenced in a study of blood T cell repertoires in COVID-19. TCRdb's copy holds only in-frame clones and misses some; the assay was immunoSEQ multiplex PCR. The table shows roughly 160,000 clones, with 86% occurring only once. The sample taken for sequencing was peripheral blood. All receptors derive from a man in his fifties or sixties with active or convalescent COVID-19.

The chain couples TRBV3-1 (or the pseudogene TRBV3-2) to TRBJ2-5; 9 bases fit TRBD2. Trimming removed 1 base from V and 5 bases from J; junction bases left unmatched: 8. The CDR3 covers 16 residues. The V gene's germline CDR1 is LGHDT and CDR2 YNNKEL (reference sequence). CDR3 sequence: CASSQGAAGGTETQYF. The CDR3 nucleotides read TGTGCCAGCAGCCAAGGGGCGGCGGGAGGGACCGAGACCCAGTACTTC.

J is TRBJ1-2 and V is TRBV12-3 or TRBV12-4; a possible D gene is TRBD1 (5 bases). CDR3 length equals 13 residues. V was cut by 7 bases and J by 4 bases, with 13 bases left in between. Written as DNA, the CDR3 is TGTGCCAGCACCCAGACAGAGTCCTATGGCTACACCTTC. It specifies CASTQTESYGYTF.

The chain recombines TRBV15 with TRBJ1-1; no firm D call. CDR3 length: 13 amino acids. Per the germline V gene, CDR1 is LNHNV and CDR2 is YYDKDF (reference sequence). Between the trimmed V and J ends, which lost 5 bases and 0 bases, there was a span of 7 bases. This chain's CDR3 is CATSARVNTEAFF. The CDR3 DNA reads as TGTGCCACCAGCGCCCGGGTGAACACTGAAGCTTTCTTT.

The chain recombines TRBV12-3 or TRBV12-4 with TRBJ2-5; D possibly corresponds to TRBD2 (5 bases). The CDR3 sequence is 12 residues long. V was pared by 5 bases and J by 5 bases, with 9 bases between. In DNA form, the CDR3 reads TGTGCCAGCAGTCTTAGCGTCGAGACCCAGTACTTC. Protein sequence: CASSLSVETQYF.

J is TRBJ2-2 and V is TRBV11-3; D call uncertain. Germline lookup yields CDR1 SGHNT and CDR2 YENEEA. V lost 5 bases and J lost 6, with 13 bases in between. This CDR3 contains 14 residues. Written as DNA, the CDR3 is TGTGCCAGCAGCGAATTGAGATCTTCCGGGGAGCTGTTTTTT. This encodes CASSELRSSGELFF.

The chain is built from TRBV5-6 and TRBJ1-4; the match to TRBD1 covers 7 bases. Germline trimming cut 3 bases from V and 4 bases from J; bases unmatched to any gene: 3. Germline CDR1 SGHDT, CDR2 YYEEEE. The CDR3 covers 14 residues. The CDR3, as DNA: TGTGCCAGCAGCTGGGACAGTAATAATGAAAAACTGTTTTTT. Amino acid sequence: CASSWDSNNEKLFF.

This chain uses TRBV24-1 with TRBJ2-3, with 15 bases lining up with TRBD2. The CDR3 spans 18 residues. V was pared by 4 bases and J by 5 bases, with 9 bases of the junction left unmatched. CDR1 is KGHDR, CDR2 SFDVKD, per germline. The CDR3 bases are TGTGCCACCAGTGACCCTGGACTAGCGGGAGGGTCTAAAGATACGCAGTATTTT. Protein product: CATSDPGLAGGSKDTQYF.

The rearrangement joins TRBV3-1 (or the pseudogene TRBV3-2) to TRBJ1-3, with D possibly matching TRBD1 (5 bases). Looked up from germline, CDR1 is LGHDT and CDR2 is YNNKEL (reference sequence). The V gene lost 2 bases and the J gene lost 2 bases, with 13 bases spanning the gap. The CDR3 length is 16 residues. As DNA, the CDR3 is TGTGCCAGCAGCCAAAACAGGTTTCCCCCTGGAAACACCATATATTTT. As protein: CASSQNRFPPGNTIYF.

The chain has TRBV6-2 or TRBV6-3 and TRBJ2-7; D is possibly TRBD2 (5 bases). Per the germline V gene, CDR1 is MNHEY and CDR2 is SVGEGT. CDR3 length: 14 amino acids. Deletions cut 5 bases from V and 3 bases from J, with 14 bases between. The CDR3 sequence: CASSPGLSFYEQYF. CDR3 sequence (DNA): TGTGCCAGCAGTCCCGGACTGAGCTTCTACGAGCAGTACTTC.

This clone was detected a few times. V is TRBV16 and J is TRBJ2-3; TRBD2 aligns across 11 bases. J was trimmed by 6 bases and V by 2 bases; bases with no gene match: 7. There are 16 residues in the CDR3. Per germline, CDR1 KGHSY and CDR2 FQNENV. The CDR3 region has the DNA TGTGCCAGCAGCCAACCTACTAGCGGGAGTTCGGATACGCAGTATTTT. This encodes CASSQPTSGSSDTQYF.

The V call is TRBV4-3, the J call TRBJ1-4, with 7 bases identical to TRBD1. The trim removed 4 bases at V and 5 bases at J, leaving 4 bases unmatched. The CDR3 consists of 14 residues. From germline, CDR1 is LGHNA and CDR2 YSLEER. The DNA of the CDR3 is TGCGCCAGCAGCCTTCAGACAGGGAATGAAAAACTGTTTTTT. Its protein product is CASSLQTGNEKLFF.

The chain has TRBV6-5 and TRBJ1-1, with a tentative D call TRBD1 (5 bases). This CDR3 has 16 amino acids. Trimming took 0 bases from V and 1 from J, leaving 12 bases between them. The germline V gene has CDR1 MNHEY and CDR2 SVGAGI. The DNA for the CDR3 is TGTGCCAGCAGTTACTCGGCAGGACAAAGGAACACTGAAGCTTTCTTT. Translating it yields CASSYSAGQRNTEAFF.

V is TRBV5-1 and J is TRBJ2-5, with TRBD2 matching 7 bases. The CDR3 sequence is 14 residues long. The junction had 8 bases not matched to a gene; V was cut back by 4 bases and J by 5 bases. CDR1 and CDR2 (germline): SGHRS, YFSETQ. The CDR3 sequence: CASSGRVGGETQYF. CDR3 nucleotides: TGCGCCAGCAGCGGACGAGTGGGAGGGGAGACCCAGTACTTC.

The CDR3 region has the DNA TGCAGCGTTATACAGGGAGGGACTGAAGCTTTCTTT. The encoded protein is CSVIQGGTEAFF. The chain carries TRBV29-1 and TRBJ1-1, with D perhaps matching TRBD1 (6 bases). The CDR3 has 12 residues. V was shortened by 5 bases and J by 5 bases, with 12 bases between the two germline ends. CDR1 SQVTM and CDR2 ANQGSEA come from the germline V gene.

The V call is TRBV7-2, the J call TRBJ1-2, with D hard to call. V was clipped by 5 bases and J by 1 base, with 14 bases between them. Germline assignment: CDR1 SGHTA and CDR2 FQGNSA. This CDR3 spans 15 amino acids. In nucleotides, the CDR3 is TGTGCCAGCAGCGCTACCCCCCTAGATAACTATGGCTACACCTTC. Translation gives CASSATPLDNYGYTF.

J is TRBJ1-2 and V is TRBV4-2; weak D call: TRBD1 (5 bases). CDR3 length: 12 amino acids. With 0 bases removed from V and 13 bases from J, the gap between germline ends came to 12 bases. Looked up from germline, CDR1 is LGHNA and CDR2 is YNFKEQ. CDR3 nucleotides: TGTGCCAGCAGCCAAGATCGGGGGGGAACCACCTTC. This translates into CASSQDRGGTTF.

The genes are TRBV6-2 or TRBV6-3 and TRBJ2-7; 15 nucleotides align to TRBD2. The V segment lost 5 bases and the J segment 1 base; nucleotides outside the gene matches: 0. Germline CDR1 is MNHEY and CDR2 is SVGEGT. This CDR3 is 15 amino acids long. The CDR3 reads CASSGTSGGSYEQYF. In DNA form, the CDR3 reads TGTGCCAGCAGTGGGACTAGCGGGGGGTCCTACGAGCAGTACTTC.

The J gene is TRBJ1-4, the V gene TRBV5-1; tentatively, D is TRBD1 (5 bases). Germline lookup yields CDR1 SGHRS and CDR2 YFSETQ. The CDR3 contains 15 residues. Trimming removed 0 bases from V and 6 bases from J, with 12 bases in between. The CDR3 coding sequence is TGCGCCAGCAGCTTGGGCGGGGGACGCGATGAAAAACTGTTTTTT. It is translated as CASSLGGGRDEKLFF.

This clone is a singleton in its sample. The V and J genes are TRBV4-2 and TRBJ2-2; D may be TRBD2 (6 bases). The CDR3 loop spans 15 amino acids. Germline CDR1 LGHNA, CDR2 YNFKEQ. V was clipped by 1 base and J by 1 base, with 7 bases between them. The CDR3 DNA sequence: TGTGCCAGCAGCCAAGCGGGGGAGAACACCGGGGAGCTGTTTTTT. It specifies CASSQAGENTGELFF.

The rearrangement uses TRBV6-5 and TRBJ1-2; D is ambiguous. Germline V lookup: CDR1 MNHEY, CDR2 SVGAGI. The CDR3 has 14 residues. V dropped 7 bases and J dropped 5 bases, with 17 bases sitting between them. The CDR3 sequence is CASTYGVAGYGYTF. Written as DNA, the CDR3 is TGTGCCAGCACCTACGGGGTAGCGGGATATGGCTACACCTTC.

This chain links TRBV28 with TRBJ2-3, with D unclear. This CDR3 region has 16 residues. Germline V lookup: CDR1 MDHEN, CDR2 SYDVKM. Trimming left V 5 bases short and J 1 base short, with 16 bases between. The CDR3, as DNA: TGTGCCAGCAGTCCCCCCCTGACTGAACGCACAGATACGCAGTATTTT. It yields the protein CASSPPLTERTDTQYF. Filled out from reference TRBV28 and TRBJ2-3, the complete variable domain reads DVKVTQSSRYLVKRTGEKVFLECVQDMDHENMFWYRQDPGLGLRLIYFSYDVKMKEKGDIPEGYSVSREKKERFSLILESASTNQTSMYLCASSPPLTERTDTQYFGPGTRLTVL.